The T cell receptor (beta chain) described here comes from a study of post-analysis software for immune sequencing data (dated by TCRdb to the mid-2010s). Some background on the complete study: Disease courses on record covered relapsing-remitting, secondary progressive and progressive-relapsing multiple sclerosis, though some patients had no subtype annotation. Patient repertoires were compared against about twelve previously published healthy control repertoires from donors aged 6 to 25 years. A subset of samples was prepared in parallel using single-end sample barcoding, then pooled and co-amplified after Illumina adapter ligation.

CDR1 and CDR2, looked up from the germline V gene (reference sequence), are DFQATT and SNEGSKA. Including the terminal cysteine and phenylalanine, the CDR3 comprises 15 residues. The sequence is cut down to CDR3 DNA, 45 bases in frame from base 1. V and J are truncated by 4 bases and 4 bases respectively, leaving an intervening sequence of 19 bases. TCR beta repertoires were profiled from peripheral blood of 13 young patients with multiple sclerosis to demonstrate the VDJtools post-analysis software. The patients with multiple sclerosis were children and adolescents between roughly 6 and 15 years of age. Results the study describes overall, beyond this receptor: The multiple sclerosis patient group was slightly younger than the control group. Strong co-clustering of samples prepared in the same batch was shown by direct clustering with F measure, prompting a batch-effect correction. Significantly higher frequencies in patients than in controls were found for roughly five TRBV segments, including TRBV5-6, TRBV5-1 and TRBV20-1. Normalized Chao1 diversity was significantly lower in multiple sclerosis patients than controls, suggesting substantial peripheral T-cell clonal expansion.

Libraries were built with PCR. TCRdb names Illumina HiSeq 2500 as the instrument used. To reduce PCR and sequencing biases, unique molecular identifiers were built into the TCR beta cDNA libraries. Every 1 to 10 million input T cells yielded about 500,000 cDNA molecules, meaning each molecule approximated one T cell. The same protocol used for the earlier healthy control dataset was applied to prepare and sequence the patient libraries. Within a given batch, samples were prepared together, multiplexed and sequenced on the same HiSeq lane. The source study handled its data this way. Raw barcoded reads were processed with MIGEC, and single-read molecular identifier groups were discarded before consensus assembly and CDR3 extraction. Clonotype tables were post-analysed with VDJtools, and diversity was normalized by down-sampling all datasets to the smallest sample size. In repertoire overlap clustering, CDR3 amino acid sequences, but not nucleotide sequences, were matched to correct batch-related cross-sample contamination. Using fastp at Q25 and MiXCR, TCRdb reprocessed the public reads and kept productive beta chains. CDR3 protein sequences are deduplicated, and each keeps its most common genes and DNA. TCRdb, rather than the study authors, made the V and J calls. The sample table records approximately 460,000 distinct CDR3 sequences; roughly 46% of these occur just once. 9.5% to 13% of the sample comes from the top ten.

Ten or more counts support this clonotype. Its target antigen remains unknown. Per-nucleotide qualities are absent, and no much larger clonotype sits a single base away. Here the chain combines TRBV20-1 and TRBJ2-5; a tentative D call is TRBD2 (6 bases match). The clonotype was recovered from a girl aged 5 to 17 with multiple sclerosis. The sequenced sample consisted of blood. The base sequence is TGCAGTGCTAACCCCTGGGGACTCCAGGGAGAGACCCAGTACTTC. This is translated as CSANPWGLQGETQYF.